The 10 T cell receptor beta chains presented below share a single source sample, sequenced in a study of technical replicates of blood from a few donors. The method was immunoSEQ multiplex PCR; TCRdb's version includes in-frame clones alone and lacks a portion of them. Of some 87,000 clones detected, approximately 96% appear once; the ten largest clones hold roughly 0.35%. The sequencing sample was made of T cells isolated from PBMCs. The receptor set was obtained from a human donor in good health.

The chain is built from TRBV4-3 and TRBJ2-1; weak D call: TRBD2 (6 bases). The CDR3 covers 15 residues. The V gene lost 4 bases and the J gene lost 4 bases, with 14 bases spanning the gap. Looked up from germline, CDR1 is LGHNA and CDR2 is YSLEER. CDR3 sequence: CASSRRDSSYNEQFF. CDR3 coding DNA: TGCGCCAGCAGCCGACGGGACTCCTCATACAATGAGCAGTTCTTC.

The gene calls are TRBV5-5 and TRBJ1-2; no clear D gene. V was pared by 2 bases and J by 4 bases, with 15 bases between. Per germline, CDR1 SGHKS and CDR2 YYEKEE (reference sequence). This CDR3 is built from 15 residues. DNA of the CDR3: TGTGCCAGCAGCTTATTTAACCAGGATTTCTATGGCTACACCTTC. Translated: CASSLFNQDFYGYTF.

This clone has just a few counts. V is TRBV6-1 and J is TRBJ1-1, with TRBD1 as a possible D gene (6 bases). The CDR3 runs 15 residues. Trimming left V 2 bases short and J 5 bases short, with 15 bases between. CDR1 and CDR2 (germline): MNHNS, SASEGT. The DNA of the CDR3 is TGTGCCAGCAGTGAACAGGGGAGTTTTGTGACTGAAGCTTTCTTT. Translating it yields CASSEQGSFVTEAFF.

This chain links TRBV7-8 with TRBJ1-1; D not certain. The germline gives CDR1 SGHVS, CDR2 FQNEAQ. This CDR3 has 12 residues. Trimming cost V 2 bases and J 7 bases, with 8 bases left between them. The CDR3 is CASSLYGGEAFF. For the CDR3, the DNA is TGTGCCAGCAGCTTATACGGAGGTGAAGCTTTCTTT.

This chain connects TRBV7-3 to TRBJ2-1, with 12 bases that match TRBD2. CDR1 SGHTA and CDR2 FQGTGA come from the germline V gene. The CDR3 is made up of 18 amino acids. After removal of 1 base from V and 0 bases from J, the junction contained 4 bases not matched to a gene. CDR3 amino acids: CASSLRLAGVNSYNEQFF. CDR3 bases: TGTGCCAGCAGCTTAAGACTAGCGGGAGTAAACTCCTACAATGAGCAGTTCTTC.

The CDR3 loop is CASSKEGTSGSQADTQYF. The CDR3 DNA reads as TGTGCCAGCAGCAAAGAAGGGACTAGCGGGAGTCAGGCAGATACGCAGTATTTT. The gene calls are TRBV21-1 and TRBJ2-3; TRBD2, as called in the table, went unchecked against the DNA. TRBV21-1 is a pseudogene locus. The CDR3 is made up of 18 amino acids.

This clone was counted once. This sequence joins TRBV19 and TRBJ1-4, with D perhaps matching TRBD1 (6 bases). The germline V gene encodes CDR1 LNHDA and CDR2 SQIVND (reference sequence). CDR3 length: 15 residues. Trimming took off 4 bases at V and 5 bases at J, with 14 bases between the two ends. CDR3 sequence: CASSRERGGNEKLFF. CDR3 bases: TGTGCCAGTAGTAGGGAGAGGGGGGGGAATGAAAAACTGTTTTTT.

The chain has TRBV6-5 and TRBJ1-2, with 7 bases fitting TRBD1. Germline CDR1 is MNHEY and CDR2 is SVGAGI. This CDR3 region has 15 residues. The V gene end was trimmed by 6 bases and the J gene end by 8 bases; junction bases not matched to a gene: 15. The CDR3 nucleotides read TGTGCCAGCAGGGATCTTAGACAGGGAGCAAGAGGCTACACCTTC. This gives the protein CASRDLRQGARGYTF.

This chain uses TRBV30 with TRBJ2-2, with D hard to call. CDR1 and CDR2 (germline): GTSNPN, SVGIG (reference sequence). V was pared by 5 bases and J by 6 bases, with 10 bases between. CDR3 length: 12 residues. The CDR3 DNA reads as TGTGCCTGGGGTTCAGCGCCCGGGGAGCTGTTTTTT. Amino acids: CAWGSAPGELFF. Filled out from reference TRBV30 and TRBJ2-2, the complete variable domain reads SQTIHQWPATLVQPVGSPLSLECTVEGTSNPNLYWYRQAAGRGLQLLFYSVGIGQISSEVPQNLSASRPQDRQFILSSKKLLLSDSGFYLCAWGSAPGELFFGEGSRLTVL.

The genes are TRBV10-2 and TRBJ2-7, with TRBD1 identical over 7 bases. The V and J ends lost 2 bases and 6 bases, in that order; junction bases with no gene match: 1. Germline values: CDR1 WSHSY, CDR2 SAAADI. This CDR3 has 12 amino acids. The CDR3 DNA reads TGCGCCAGCAGTGAGACAGGGGCCGAGCAGTACTTC. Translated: CASSETGAEQYF.